The T cell receptor (beta chain) described here comes from a study of T cell responses to AZD1222 COVID-19 vaccine (dated by TCRdb to the early 2020s). Study-level background: TCR sequencing was performed for over 230 trial participants, of whom around 210 were given two doses of AZD1222 and approximately 26 were given two doses of MenACWY control vaccine. Enrollment into the trials was organized by age into subgroups of 18-55, 56-69 and 70-plus years, and those subgroups contained approximately 150, 30 and 60 TCR-sequenced participants, respectively. The full study reports these points: In the small 56-69-year group, the increase in depth fell short of significance, most likely because of low power. Conclusions about previously exposed vaccinees are limited, since just a handful of AZD1222 recipients were seropositive for SARS-CoV-2 at baseline. No day 14 peak-response samples were available, so repertoires were characterized only after the peak T cell response. A significant rise in spike-specific TCR breadth and depth was observed after two AZD1222 doses relative to day 0 and relative to MenACWY recipients. Most participants were white British and females outnumbered males, and the authors suggested that clonal diversity may have been underestimated. The vaccine-associated CD4 TCRs covered the entire spike protein, and the dominant responses fell in regions 160-218 and 743-854. Epitopes outside the regions mutated in the B.1.351 and B.1.1.7 variants were reportedly recognized by nearly half of the unique spike-specific TCRs.

In the case of this clone: Its antigen target is currently unknown. The input lacks base qualities; no much larger clone sits a single base away.

The CDR3 regions of human TCRbeta chains were subjected to immunosequencing. In the authors' own workflow: TCRs in the repertoires were compared against a reference library of SARS-CoV-2-specific TCRs that had been generated with the MIRA antigen-specificity platform. Breadth was defined as the fraction of unique TCRs that were SARS-CoV-2-associated, and depth was defined as the fraction of total T cells that were SARS-CoV-2-associated. Using the MIRA data, each spike-specific TCR was mapped to the spike region that the TCR reacts to and placed in a CD4 or CD8 class. Log10-transformed breadth and depth values were compared by one-way ANOVA with Sidak's multiple comparisons tests. The table comes from immuneACCESS by way of TCRdb, which keeps in-frame sequences with V and J called. Part of the clones is missing from these tables; in studies checked, under half for an unresolved V gene and the rest for unknown reasons. V and J calls and clone size are given by that table; D and trimming were obtained from the DNA. The table for this sample lists under 150,000 clones; under 90% of them were counted only once. 1.6% of the sample rests with the top ten.

This specimen's time point label, per the study, means: about 28 days (+/-7) after the second vaccine dose. AZD1222 recipients whose second dose came at about 4 weeks and those whose second dose came at about 12 weeks were combined into one group, since spike-specific TCR depth and breadth did not differ between the two schedules. Vaccinee samples were obtained from the UK trials COV001 and COV002, which included a single-blind randomized controlled phase 2/3 trial of AZD1222 (ChAdOx1 nCoV-19) in healthy adults. For TCRbeta chain sequencing, PBMC samples from trial participants were taken at day 0 and at day 28 after the second dose. CDR1 is given as LNHNV and CDR2 as YYDKDF, both from the germline V gene (reference sequence). V and J are trimmed by 3 bases and 1 base, and the gene matches miss 12 bases of the junction. Inclusive of the bounding cysteine and phenylalanine, the CDR3 is 18 residues long. The only DNA kept is the CDR3, 54 bases in frame from the first base.

Sequencing was performed on peripheral blood, taken 28 days after the second AZD1222 dose. The clonotype was recovered from an adult who received the AZD1222 COVID-19 vaccine. The receptor chain draws on TRBV15 and TRBJ1-3, and TRBD1 matches 7 of the central bases. The nucleotide sequence reads as follows: TGTGCCACCAGCAGTGTCACGACCCCAGGGGGGTCTGGAAACACCATATATTTT. It specifies CATSSVTTPGGSGNTIYF.